Listed here is a single T cell receptor beta chain. The germline gives CDR1 KGHSH, CDR2 LQKENI. CDR3 length: 12 residues. The V end lost 5 bases, the J end lost 2 bases, and 7 bases lay between the germline ends. The PCR contained 60 Vbeta and 13 Jbeta primers. This table comes from immunoSEQ multiplex PCR, and its TCRdb copy is limited to in-frame clones, with some not included. The sample lists 150,000 to 200,000 clones; approximately 80% were seen once. This sample was included in a study of cytomegalovirus exposure and HLA in healthy donors. V usage is TRBV18 and J usage is TRBJ2-7; D unresolved. Sequences were obtained from PBMCs. This sequence originates from a man in his late teens or twenties in good health and CMV-seronegative. DNA for the CDR3: TGTGCCAGCTCAACTATTACCTACGAGCAGTACTTC. Translated, it gives CASSTITYEQYF. The entire variable domain, with the rest obtained from reference TRBV18 and TRBJ2-7, is as follows: NAGVMQNPRHLVRRRGQEARLRCSPMKGHSHVYWYRQLPEEGLKFMVYLQKENIIDESGMPKERFSAEFPKEGPSILRIQQVVRGDSAAYFCASSTITYEQYFGPGTRLTVT.